By share of the sample, the clone carrying this T cell receptor (beta chain) is medium-sized. This sample is part of a study of graft-versus-host responses after intestinal transplantation. About the study: Those transplanted obtained multivisceral, liver-intestinal, or isolated intestinal grafts. After anti-thymocyte globulin induction, recipients took tacrolimus and steroids for around three years. The study's findings and limits: Peak GvH clone levels in circulation were associated with early post-transplant HvG declines. Present in recipient marrow, GvH clones included some that appeared first in ileum or blood.

The germline CDR1 and CDR2 sequences are ENHRY and SYGVKD. V lost 2 bases to trimming and J lost 4 bases, with 14 bases between them. This CDR3 contains 16 residues. The method was immunoSEQ multiplex PCR; TCRdb's version includes in-frame clones alone and lacks a portion of them. Of 6,500 to 10,000 clones listed, approximately 33% are singletons. The TCR sequence derives from a human patient who received an intestinal transplant. The rearrangement uses TRBV10-3 and TRBJ1-4; D is ambiguous. Sequencing was performed on alloreactive CD4+ T cells from a mixed lymphocyte reaction culture, taken before intestinal transplant. Subset specified: CFSE-low proliferating T cells sorted from approximately six-day pre-transplant mixed lymphocyte reaction (GvH or HvG direction). CDR3 region: CAISERLVSLNEKLFF. The CDR3 nucleotides are TGTGCCATCAGTGAGAGACTGGTCAGCCTTAATGAAAAACTGTTTTTT.